This entry is about one T cell receptor beta chain. Antigen: not known. The sample is drawn from a study of regulatory dendritic cells for organ transplantation. CFSE-labeled sorted T cells met regulatory or mature dendritic cells for over 4 days. The data were produced by immunoSEQ multiplex PCR, yet TCRdb's version contains in-frame clones alone and is incomplete. The table records more than 9,500 clones, around nine tenths of them present only once. Sample: naive CD8+ T cells from blood cultured with dendritic cells. Subset given: CD45RA+ naive T cells. The TCR comes from a human donor in good health.

CDR3 region: CASSLVPPNEQFF. CDR3 in DNA: TGTGCCAGCAGCTTAGTCCCACCTAATGAGCAGTTCTTC. The chain links TRBV7-9 to TRBJ2-1; D is undetermined. V shed 1 base and J shed 7 bases, with 8 bases lying between them. The germline gives CDR1 SEHNR, CDR2 FQNEAQ (reference sequence). The length of the CDR3 is 13 residues.